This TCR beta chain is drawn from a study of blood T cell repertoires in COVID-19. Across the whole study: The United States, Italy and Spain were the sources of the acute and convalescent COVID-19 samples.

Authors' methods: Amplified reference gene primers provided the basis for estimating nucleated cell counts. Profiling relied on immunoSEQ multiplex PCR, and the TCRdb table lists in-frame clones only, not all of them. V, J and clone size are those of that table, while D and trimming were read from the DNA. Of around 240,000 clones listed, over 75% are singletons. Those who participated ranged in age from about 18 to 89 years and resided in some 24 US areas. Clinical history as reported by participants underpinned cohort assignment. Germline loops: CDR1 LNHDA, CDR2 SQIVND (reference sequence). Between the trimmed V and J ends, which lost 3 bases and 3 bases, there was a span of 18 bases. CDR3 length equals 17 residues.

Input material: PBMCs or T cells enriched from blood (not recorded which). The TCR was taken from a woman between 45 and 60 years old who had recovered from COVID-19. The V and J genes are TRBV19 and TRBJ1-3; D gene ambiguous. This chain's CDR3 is CASSMLAYSVDGNTIYF. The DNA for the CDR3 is TGTGCCAGTAGTATGCTCGCATATTCAGTTGATGGAAACACCATATATTTT.